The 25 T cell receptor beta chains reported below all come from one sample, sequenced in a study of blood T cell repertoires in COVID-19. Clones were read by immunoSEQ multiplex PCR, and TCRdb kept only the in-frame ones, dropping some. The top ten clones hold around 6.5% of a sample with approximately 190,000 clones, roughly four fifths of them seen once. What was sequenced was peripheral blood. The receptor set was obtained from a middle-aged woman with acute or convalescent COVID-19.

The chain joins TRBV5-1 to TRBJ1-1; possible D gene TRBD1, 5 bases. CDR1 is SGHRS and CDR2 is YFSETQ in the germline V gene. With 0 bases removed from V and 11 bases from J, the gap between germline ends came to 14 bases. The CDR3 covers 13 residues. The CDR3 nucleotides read TGCGCCAGCAGCTTGGAGGTGGGGGGTAATGCTTTCTTT. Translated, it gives CASSLEVGGNAFF.

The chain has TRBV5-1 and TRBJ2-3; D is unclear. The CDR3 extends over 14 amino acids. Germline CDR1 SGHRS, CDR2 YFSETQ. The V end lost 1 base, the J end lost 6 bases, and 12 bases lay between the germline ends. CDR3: CASSLYIGGDTQYF. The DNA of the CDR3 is TGCGCCAGCAGCTTGTACATCGGCGGCGATACGCAGTATTTT.

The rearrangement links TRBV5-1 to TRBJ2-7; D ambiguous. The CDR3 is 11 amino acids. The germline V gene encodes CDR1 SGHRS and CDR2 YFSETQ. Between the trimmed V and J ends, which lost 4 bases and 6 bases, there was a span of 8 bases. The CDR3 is CASSQMAEQYF. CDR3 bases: TGCGCCAGCAGCCAGATGGCCGAGCAGTACTTC.

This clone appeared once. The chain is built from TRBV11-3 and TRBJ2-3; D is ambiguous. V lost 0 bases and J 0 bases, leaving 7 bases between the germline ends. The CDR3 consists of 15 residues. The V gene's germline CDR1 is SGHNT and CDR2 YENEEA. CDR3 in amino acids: CASSLDSVSTDTQYF. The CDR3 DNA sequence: TGTGCCAGCAGCTTAGATTCGGTGAGCACAGATACGCAGTATTTT. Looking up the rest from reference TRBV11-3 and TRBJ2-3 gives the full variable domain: EAGVVQSPRYKIIEKKQPVAFWCNPISGHNTLYWYLQNLGQGPELLIRYENEEAVDDSQLPKDRFSAERLKGVDSTLKIQPAELGDSAVYLCASSLDSVSTDTQYFGPGTRLTVL.

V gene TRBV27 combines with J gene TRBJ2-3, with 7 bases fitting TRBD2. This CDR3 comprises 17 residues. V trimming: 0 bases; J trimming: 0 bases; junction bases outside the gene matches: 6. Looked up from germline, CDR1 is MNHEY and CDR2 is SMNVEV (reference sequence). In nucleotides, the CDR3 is TGTGCCAGCAGTTTATCGCGGCTAGCGGCTAGCACAGATACGCAGTATTTT. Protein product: CASSLSRLAASTDTQYF.

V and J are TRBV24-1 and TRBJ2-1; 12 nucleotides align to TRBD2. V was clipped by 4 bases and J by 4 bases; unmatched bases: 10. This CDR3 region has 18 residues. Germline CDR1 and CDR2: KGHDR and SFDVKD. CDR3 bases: TGTGCCACCAGTGACCCAACACCTACTAGCGGGAGGTACAATGAGCAGTTCTTC. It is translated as CATSDPTPTSGRYNEQFF.

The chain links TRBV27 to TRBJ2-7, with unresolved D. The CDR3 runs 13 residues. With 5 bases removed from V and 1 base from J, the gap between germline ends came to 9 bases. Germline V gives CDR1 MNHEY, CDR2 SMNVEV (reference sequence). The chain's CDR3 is CASSPRPSYEQYF. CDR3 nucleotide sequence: TGTGCCAGCAGTCCGCGCCCGTCCTACGAGCAGTACTTC.

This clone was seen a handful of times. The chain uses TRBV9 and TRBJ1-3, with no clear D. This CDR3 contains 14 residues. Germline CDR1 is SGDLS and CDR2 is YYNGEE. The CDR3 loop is CATPALNFGNTIYF. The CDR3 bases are TGTGCAACGCCAGCACTAAACTTCGGAAACACCATATATTTT.

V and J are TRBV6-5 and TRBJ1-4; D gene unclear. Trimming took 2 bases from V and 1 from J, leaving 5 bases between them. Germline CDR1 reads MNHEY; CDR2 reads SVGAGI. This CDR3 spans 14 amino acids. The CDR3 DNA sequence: TGTGCCAGCAGTTACACCAGAACTAATGAAAAACTGTTTTTT. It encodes CASSYTRTNEKLFF.

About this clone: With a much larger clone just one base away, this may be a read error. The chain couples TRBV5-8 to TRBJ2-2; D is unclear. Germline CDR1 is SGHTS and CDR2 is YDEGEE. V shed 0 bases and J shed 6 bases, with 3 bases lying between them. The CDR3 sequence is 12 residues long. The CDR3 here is CASSLGPGELFF. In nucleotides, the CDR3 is TGTGCCAGCAGCTTGGGGCCCGGGGAGCTGTTTTTT. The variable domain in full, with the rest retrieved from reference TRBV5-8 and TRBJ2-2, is EAGVTQSPTHLIKTRGQQATLRCSPISGHTSVYWYQQALGLGLQFLLWYDEGEERNRGNFPPRFSGRQFPNYSSELNVNALELEDSALYLCASSLGPGELFFGEGSRLTVL.

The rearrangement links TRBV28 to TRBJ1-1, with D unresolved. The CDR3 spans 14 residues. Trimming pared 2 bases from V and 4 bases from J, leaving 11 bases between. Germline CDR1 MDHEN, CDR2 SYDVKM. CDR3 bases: TGTGCCAGCAGTTTAACCCGACGGGGCACTGAAGCTTTCTTT. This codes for CASSLTRRGTEAFF. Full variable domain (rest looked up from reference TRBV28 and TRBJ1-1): DVKVTQSSRYLVKRTGEKVFLECVQDMDHENMFWYRQDPGLGLRLIYFSYDVKMKEKGDIPEGYSVSREKKERFSLILESASTNQTSMYLCASSLTRRGTEAFFGQGTRLTVV.

DNA for the CDR3: TGTGCCAGTAGTATCCCCGGACATTTCTACAATGAGCAGTTCTTC. Translating gives CASSIPGHFYNEQFF. The V gene is TRBV19, the J gene TRBJ2-1, with D tentatively TRBD1 (5 bases). This CDR3 has 15 amino acids. The V gene's germline CDR1 is LNHDA and CDR2 SQIVND (reference sequence). V lost 3 bases, J lost 3 bases, and 12 bases lay in between.

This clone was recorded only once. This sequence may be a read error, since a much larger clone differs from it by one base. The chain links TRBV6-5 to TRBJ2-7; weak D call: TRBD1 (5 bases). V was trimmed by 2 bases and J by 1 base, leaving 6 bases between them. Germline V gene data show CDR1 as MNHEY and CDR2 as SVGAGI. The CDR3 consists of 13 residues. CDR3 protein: CASSYDRSYEQYF. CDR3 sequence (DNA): TGTGCCAGCAGTTACGACAGATCCTACGAGCAGTACTTC.

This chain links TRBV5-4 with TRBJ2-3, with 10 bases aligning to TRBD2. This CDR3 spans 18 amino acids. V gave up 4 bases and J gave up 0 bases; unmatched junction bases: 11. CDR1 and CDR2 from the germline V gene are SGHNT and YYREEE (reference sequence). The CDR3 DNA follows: TGTGCCAGCAGCGGTGGACTAGCGGATGGACCAAGCACAGATACGCAGTATTTT. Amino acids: CASSGGLADGPSTDTQYF.

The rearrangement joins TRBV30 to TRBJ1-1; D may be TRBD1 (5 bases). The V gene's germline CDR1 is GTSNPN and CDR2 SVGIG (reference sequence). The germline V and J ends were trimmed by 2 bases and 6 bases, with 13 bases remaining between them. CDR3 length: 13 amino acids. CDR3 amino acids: CAWSLNTGAEAFF. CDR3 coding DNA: TGTGCCTGGAGTTTGAACACGGGGGCTGAAGCTTTCTTT. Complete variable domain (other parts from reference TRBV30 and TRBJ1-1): SQTIHQWPATLVQPVGSPLSLECTVEGTSNPNLYWYRQAAGRGLQLLFYSVGIGQISSEVPQNLSASRPQDRQFILSSKKLLLSDSGFYLCAWSLNTGAEAFFGQGTRLTVV.

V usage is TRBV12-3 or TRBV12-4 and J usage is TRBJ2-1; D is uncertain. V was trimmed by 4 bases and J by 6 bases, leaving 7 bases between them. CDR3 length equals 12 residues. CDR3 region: CASSYGGNEQFF. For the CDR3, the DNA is TGTGCCAGCAGTTATGGCGGCAATGAGCAGTTCTTC.

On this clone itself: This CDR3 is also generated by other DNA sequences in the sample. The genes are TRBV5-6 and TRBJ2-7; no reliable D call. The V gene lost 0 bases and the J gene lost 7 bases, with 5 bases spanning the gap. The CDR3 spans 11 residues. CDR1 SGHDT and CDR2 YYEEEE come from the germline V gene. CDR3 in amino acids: CASSLAREQYF. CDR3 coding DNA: TGTGCCAGCAGCTTGGCCAGAGAGCAGTACTTC.

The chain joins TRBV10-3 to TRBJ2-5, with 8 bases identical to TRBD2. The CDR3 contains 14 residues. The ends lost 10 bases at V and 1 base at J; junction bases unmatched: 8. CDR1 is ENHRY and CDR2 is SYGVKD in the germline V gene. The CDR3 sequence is CATGLAGGQETQYF. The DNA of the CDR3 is TGTGCCACCGGACTAGCTGGGGGCCAAGAGACCCAGTACTTC.

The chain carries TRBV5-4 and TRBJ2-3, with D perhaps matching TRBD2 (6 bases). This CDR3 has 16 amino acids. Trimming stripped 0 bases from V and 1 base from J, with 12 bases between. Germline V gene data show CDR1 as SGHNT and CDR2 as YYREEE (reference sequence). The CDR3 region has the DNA TGTGCCAGCAGCTTGGTACGGGGGTCGGGCACAGATACGCAGTATTTT. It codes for CASSLVRGSGTDTQYF. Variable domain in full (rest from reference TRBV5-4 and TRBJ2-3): ETGVTQSPTHLIKTRGQQVTLRCSSQSGHNTVSWYQQALGQGPQFIFQYYREEENGRGNFPPRFSGLQFPNYSSELNVNALELDDSALYLCASSLVRGSGTDTQYFGPGTRLTVL.

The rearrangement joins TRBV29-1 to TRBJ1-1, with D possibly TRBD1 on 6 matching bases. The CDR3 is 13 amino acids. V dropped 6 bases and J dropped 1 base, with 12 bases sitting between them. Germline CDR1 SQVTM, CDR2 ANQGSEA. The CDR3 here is CSVLPQGNTEAFF. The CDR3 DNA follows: TGCAGCGTCCTTCCACAGGGGAACACTGAAGCTTTCTTT.

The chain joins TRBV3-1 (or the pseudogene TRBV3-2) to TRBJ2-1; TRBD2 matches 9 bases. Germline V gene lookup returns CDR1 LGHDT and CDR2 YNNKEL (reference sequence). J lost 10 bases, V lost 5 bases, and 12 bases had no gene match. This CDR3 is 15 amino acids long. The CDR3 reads CASSLTSGYLGEQFF. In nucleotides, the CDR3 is TGTGCCAGCAGCTTAACTAGCGGGTACCTAGGGGAGCAGTTCTTC.

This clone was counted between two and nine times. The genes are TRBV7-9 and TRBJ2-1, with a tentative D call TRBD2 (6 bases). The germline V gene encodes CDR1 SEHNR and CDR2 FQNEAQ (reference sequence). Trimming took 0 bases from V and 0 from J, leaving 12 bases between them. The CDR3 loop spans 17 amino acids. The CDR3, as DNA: TGTGCCAGCAGCTTAGCGCTTGCGGGGCCCTCCTACAATGAGCAGTTCTTC. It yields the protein CASSLALAGPSYNEQFF. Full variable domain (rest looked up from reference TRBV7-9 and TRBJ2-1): DTGVSQNPRHKITKRGQNVTFRCDPISEHNRLYWYRQTLGQGPEFLTYFQNEAQLEKSRLLSDRFSAERPKGSFSTLEIQRTEQGDSAMYLCASSLALAGPSYNEQFFGPGTRLTVL.

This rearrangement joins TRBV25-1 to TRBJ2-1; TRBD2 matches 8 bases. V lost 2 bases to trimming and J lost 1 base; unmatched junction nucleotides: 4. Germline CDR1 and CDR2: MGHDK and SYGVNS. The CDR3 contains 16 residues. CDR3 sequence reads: CASSEPGTRSYNEQFF. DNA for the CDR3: TGTGCCAGCAGTGAACCCGGGACTAGATCCTACAATGAGCAGTTCTTC.

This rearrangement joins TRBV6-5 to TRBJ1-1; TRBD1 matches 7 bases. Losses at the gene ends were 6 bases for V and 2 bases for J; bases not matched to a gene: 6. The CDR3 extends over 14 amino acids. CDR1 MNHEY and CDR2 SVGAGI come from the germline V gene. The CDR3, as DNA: TGTGCCAGCAGCTACAGGGGCCGAAACACTGAAGCTTTCTTT. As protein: CASSYRGRNTEAFF.

The CDR3 DNA reads as TGTGCCACCAGCTCACCGGGGGGCTCAAACACCATATATTTT. Protein product: CATSSPGGSNTIYF. The chain carries TRBV15 and TRBJ1-3; possible D gene TRBD1, 6 bases. CDR1 is LNHNV, CDR2 YYDKDF, per germline (reference sequence). Trimming cost V 5 bases and J 6 bases, with 14 bases left between them. This CDR3 region has 14 residues.